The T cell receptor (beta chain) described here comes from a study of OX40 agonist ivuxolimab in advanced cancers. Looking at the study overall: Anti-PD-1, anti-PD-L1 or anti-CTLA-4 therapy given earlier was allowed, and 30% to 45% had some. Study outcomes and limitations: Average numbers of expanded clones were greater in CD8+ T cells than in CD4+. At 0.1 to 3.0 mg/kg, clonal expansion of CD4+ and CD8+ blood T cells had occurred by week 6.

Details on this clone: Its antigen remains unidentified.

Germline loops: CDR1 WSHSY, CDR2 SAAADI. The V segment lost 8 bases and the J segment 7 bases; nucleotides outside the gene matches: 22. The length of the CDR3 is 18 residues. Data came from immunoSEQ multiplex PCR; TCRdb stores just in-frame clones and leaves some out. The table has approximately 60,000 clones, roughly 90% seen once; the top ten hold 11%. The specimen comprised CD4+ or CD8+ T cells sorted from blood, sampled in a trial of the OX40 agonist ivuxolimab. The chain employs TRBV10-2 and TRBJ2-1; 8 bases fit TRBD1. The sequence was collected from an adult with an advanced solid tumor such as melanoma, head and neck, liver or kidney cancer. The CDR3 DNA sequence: TGCGCCAGCTCTACCCCCCCACACCGCGAGGACAGGGCTAATGAGCAGTTCTTC. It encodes CASSTPPHREDRANEQFF.